These T cell receptor beta chains were read from a single sample in a study of cytomegalovirus exposure and HLA in healthy donors. Sequencing was performed with immunoSEQ multiplex PCR; in TCRdb, only in-frame clones are kept and a portion is missing. The data show 150,000 to 200,000 clones, 60% to 80% seen once. Sample: PBMCs. All receptors derive from a man aged 35-49 years in good health and CMV-seropositive. The CDR3 runs from the conserved cysteine through the conserved F or W. The order of the fields is CDR3 DNA, CDR3 protein, clone size, CDR3 length, D gene, J gene, V gene. The D gene is left open where the match is weak. Clone size is stated in some rows and not others, as once, few, many or a class when expanded.

TGTGCCAGTAGTTTCAACGGACAGCTCGGAGATACGCAGTATTTT,CASSFNGQLGDTQYF,.,15,.,TRBJ2-3,TRBV19
TGTGCCAGCAGTCCCTGGACTAGCGGCAACTTTGAGCAGTTCTTC,CASSPWTSGNFEQFF,once,15,TRBD2,TRBJ2-1,TRBV27
TGTGCCAGCAGTGTTCTCCTAGCTTACGAGCAGTACTTC,CASSVLLAYEQYF,few,13,.,TRBJ2-7,TRBV2
TGTGCCAGCTCACCGGGACTAGCGGGAGGGGACTACGAGCAGTACTTC,CASSPGLAGGDYEQYF,.,16,TRBD2,TRBJ2-7,TRBV18
TGTGCCAGCAGTTCGGACAGGGTAGGCTATGGCTACACCTTC,CASSSDRVGYGYTF,few,14,TRBD1,TRBJ1-2,TRBV5-6
TGTGCCAGCAATAATGGGGGAGGGGGCTACGAGCAGTACTTC,CASNNGGGGYEQYF,.,14,.,TRBJ2-7,TRBV28
TGTGCCAGTAGTATCGGGGTTAGGACTGAAGCTTTCTTT,CASSIGVRTEAFF,.,13,.,TRBJ1-1,TRBV19
TGCAGCGTTTTTAGACAGGGAGTGACCTACGAGCAGTACTTC,CSVFRQGVTYEQYF,.,14,TRBD1,TRBJ2-7,TRBV29-1
TGTGCCAGCAGCCGGGACAGAACCACAGATACGCAGTATTTT,CASSRDRTTDTQYF,.,14,TRBD1,TRBJ2-3,TRBV14
TGTGCCAGCTCACCACCGAGCGGGAGGGCCCTGGAGACCCAGTACTTC,CASSPPSGRALETQYF,.,16,TRBD2,TRBJ2-5,TRBV18
TGTGCCAGCAGTCGCCTAGCGGGAGACACCGGGGAGCTGTTTTTT,CASSRLAGDTGELFF,.,15,TRBD2,TRBJ2-2,TRBV6-1
TGTGCCAGCAGTTACAGGGGCGGGGTCAACACTGAAGCTTTCTTT,CASSYRGGVNTEAFF,.,15,.,TRBJ1-1,TRBV6-5
TGTGCCAGCAGTGAAGGTGGCCCGGGCTATAATTCACCCCTCCACTTT,CASSEGGPGYNSPLHF,.,16,.,TRBJ1-6,TRBV6-1
TGTGCCAGCAGCGTAGAGGTCGGGAGACCCTACAATGAGCAGTTCTTC,CASSVEVGRPYNEQFF,.,16,.,TRBJ2-1,TRBV9
TGTGCCAGCAGCCTCCAGGGGGACCATACGTCCTACGAGCAGTACTTC,CASSLQGDHTSYEQYF,.,16,TRBD1,TRBJ2-7,TRBV11-3
TGTGCCAGCAGGCGGACAGGGGACGTGGAGAAACTGTTTTTT,CASRRTGDVEKLFF,.,14,TRBD1,TRBJ1-4,TRBV2
TGTGCCAGCAGTCGTCAGGGGAGTCAGCCCCAGCATTTT,CASSRQGSQPQHF,few,13,.,TRBJ1-5,TRBV25-1
TGCGCCAGCAGCTTGGGACTAGCGGGAGGGCAAGAGACCCAGTACTTC,CASSLGLAGGQETQYF,.,16,TRBD2,TRBJ2-5,TRBV5-1
TGCAGCGTTGCTGACAGGGATCATCAGCCCCAGCATTTT,CSVADRDHQPQHF,.,13,TRBD1,TRBJ1-5,TRBV29-1
TGTGCCAGCAGCGGCGACCGGGACAGGGTCTACAATGAGCAGTTCTTC,CASSGDRDRVYNEQFF,.,16,TRBD1,TRBJ2-1,TRBV5-4
TGTGCCAGTAGTATAGGAGTAGATGAAAAACTGTTTTTT,CASSIGVDEKLFF,.,13,.,TRBJ1-4,TRBV19
TGCGCCAGCAGCCAAATAGGGACAGCCACCGGGGAGCTGTTTTTT,CASSQIGTATGELFF,.,15,TRBD1,TRBJ2-2,TRBV5-1
TGTGCCAGCAGTGCCGACAGGGCCCGCACAGATACGCAGTATTTT,CASSADRARTDTQYF,.,15,TRBD1,TRBJ2-3,TRBV6-6
TGTGCCAGCAGCCCCGGACAGGAACACACCTTC,CASSPGQEHTF,.,11,TRBD1,TRBJ1-2,TRBV7-2
TGTGCCAGCAGCTTAGACGCCGGGACAGGGGTCGAGCAGTACTTC,CASSLDAGTGVEQYF,once,15,TRBD1,TRBJ2-7,TRBV5-4
TGTGCCAGCAGTAGCAGAGGGAACTACAATGAGCAGTTCTTC,CASSSRGNYNEQFF,.,14,.,TRBJ2-1,TRBV27
TGCAGCGTTACTAGGGGGCGACAAGAGACCCAGTACTTC,CSVTRGRQETQYF,.,13,TRBD1,TRBJ2-5,TRBV29-1
TGTGCCAGCAGCTTAGATCCCGGACTAGCGGCCTACAATGAGCAGTTCTTC,CASSLDPGLAAYNEQFF,.,17,TRBD2,TRBJ2-1,TRBV11-2
TGTGCCAGCAGCTCAATCCTTGGTACCAGGGGCTATGGCTACACCTTC,CASSSILGTRGYGYTF,.,16,.,TRBJ1-2,TRBV7-2
TGTGCCAGCAGCGTAGACTCGGACAGGGGAAACAATGAGCAGTTCTTC,CASSVDSDRGNNEQFF,.,16,TRBD1,TRBJ2-1,TRBV9
TGCGCCAGCAGCTTTTCCATTAGCGGGAGGGCCTACGAGCAGTACTTC,CASSFSISGRAYEQYF,once,16,TRBD2,TRBJ2-7,TRBV5-1
TGCGCCAGCAGCCAAGATAATGAGCGGGAGGGCCTCTACGAGCAGTACTTC,CASSQDNEREGLYEQYF,.,17,TRBD2,TRBJ2-7,TRBV4-1
TGTGCCATCAGTGAGAGCTCCGGGACAGGGATTGAGACTGAAGCTTTCTTT,CAISESSGTGIETEAFF,.,17,TRBD1,TRBJ1-1,TRBV10-3
TGCGCCAGCAGCCCTCAGACGGGTCAGCCCCAGCATTTT,CASSPQTGQPQHF,.,13,.,TRBJ1-5,TRBV4-1
TGCGCCAGCAGCCCAACAGGGGTTAATTCACCCCTCCACTTT,CASSPTGVNSPLHF,.,14,TRBD1,TRBJ1-6,TRBV5-1
TGCGCCAGCAGCCTCGGTGGAGTAGACGGCGAGCAGTACTTC,CASSLGGVDGEQYF,.,14,.,TRBJ2-7,TRBV5-1
TGTGCCAGCAGCCATCCCGGGACAGGGGATTCACCCCTCCACTTT,CASSHPGTGDSPLHF,.,15,TRBD1,TRBJ1-6,TRBV14
TGCGCCAGCAGCACGCTGGGACAGATTCAAGAGACCCAGTACTTC,CASSTLGQIQETQYF,.,15,TRBD1,TRBJ2-5,TRBV5-1
TGCGCCAGCACTCCTGGTGGGGTAGCGGGGACCTACGAGCAGTACTTC,CASTPGGVAGTYEQYF,few,16,TRBD2,TRBJ2-7,TRBV5-1
TGTGCCAGCAGCGTAGCCGCATATGTAGAATATGGCTACACCTTC,CASSVAAYVEYGYTF,.,15,.,TRBJ1-2,TRBV9
TGTGCCAGCAGTGAACGGGACTCTGCAGCGAATGAGCAGTTCTTC,CASSERDSAANEQFF,few,15,.,TRBJ2-1,TRBV6-1
TGTGCCAGCAGCAGGAGCGGGGGGGGGTATGGCTACACCTTC,CASSRSGGGYGYTF,.,14,.,TRBJ1-2,TRBV5-4
TGTTCCAGCAGCTTAGAGCTAGCGGGGCTCCACGAGCAGTACTTC,CSSSLELAGLHEQYF,once,15,TRBD2,TRBJ2-7,TRBV7-9
TGTGCCAGTAGTACCATAGTGGGGGGTTTCGTCTACAATGAGCAGTTCTTC,CASSTIVGGFVYNEQFF,.,17,.,TRBJ2-1,TRBV19
TGTGCCAGCGTACCGCTAGCGGGAGTTCCCAATGAGCAGTTCTTC,CASVPLAGVPNEQFF,.,15,TRBD2,TRBJ2-1,TRBV28
TGTGCCAGCAGCTTACCGGGACAGGGTGAAAAACTGTTTTTT,CASSLPGQGEKLFF,.,14,TRBD1,TRBJ1-4,TRBV7-9
TGTGCCAGCAGCTTTGTGCGGGACCAGTACTTC,CASSFVRDQYF,.,11,.,TRBJ2-7,TRBV13
TGTGCCAGCAGCACCCACCCCCGGGGCAGGGGGAATGAGCAGTTCTTC,CASSTHPRGRGNEQFF,.,16,TRBD1,TRBJ2-1,TRBV7-2
TGTGCCAGCAGTCCCCTCGGCGGGTATTACAATGAGCAGTTCTTC,CASSPLGGYYNEQFF,.,15,.,TRBJ2-1,TRBV28
TGTGCCAGCAGTCCGACAGTCACCGGGGAGCTGTTTTTT,CASSPTVTGELFF,.,13,.,TRBJ2-2,TRBV27
TGTGCCAGCACCTCAGGGGCTGGAAACACCATATATTTT,CASTSGAGNTIYF,.,13,.,TRBJ1-3,TRBV25-1
TGTGCCAGCAGTTTCCGGACAGGACTAAATGAAAAACTGTTTTTT,CASSFRTGLNEKLFF,.,15,TRBD1,TRBJ1-4,TRBV27
TGTGCCAGCAGAGCCGGGACAGGGACCGGGGAGCTGTTTTTT,CASRAGTGTGELFF,.,14,TRBD1,TRBJ2-2,TRBV9
TGTGCCAGCTCACCTGACATTACTAGCACTGAAGCTTTCTTT,CASSPDITSTEAFF,.,14,.,TRBJ1-1,TRBV18
TGTGCCAGCAGTTACTCCTGGGACAGAAAGACCCAGTACTTC,CASSYSWDRKTQYF,.,14,TRBD1,TRBJ2-5,TRBV6-5
TGTGCCAGCAGCTTAGGGGCGCAGGGTTCTAATGAAAAACTGTTTTTT,CASSLGAQGSNEKLFF,.,16,.,TRBJ1-4,TRBV5-5
TGTGCCAGCAGCCACTTATTTACGGGAACCTCCTACGAGCAGTACTTC,CASSHLFTGTSYEQYF,.,16,.,TRBJ2-7,TRBV7-9